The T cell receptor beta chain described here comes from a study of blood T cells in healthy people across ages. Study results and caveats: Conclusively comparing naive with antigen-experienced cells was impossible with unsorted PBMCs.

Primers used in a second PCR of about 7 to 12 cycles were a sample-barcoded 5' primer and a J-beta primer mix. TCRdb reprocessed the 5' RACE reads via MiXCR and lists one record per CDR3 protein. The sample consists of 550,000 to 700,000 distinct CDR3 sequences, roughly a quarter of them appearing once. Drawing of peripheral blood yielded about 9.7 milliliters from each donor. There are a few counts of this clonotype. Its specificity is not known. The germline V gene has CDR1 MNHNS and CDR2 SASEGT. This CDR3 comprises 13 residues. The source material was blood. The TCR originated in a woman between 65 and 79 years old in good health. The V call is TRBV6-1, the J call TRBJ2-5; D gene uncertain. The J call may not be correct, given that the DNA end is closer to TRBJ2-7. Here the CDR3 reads CASSDNQAYEQYF. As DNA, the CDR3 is TGTGCCAGCAGTGATAATCAGGCCTACGAGCAGTACTTC.